The sequence of this TCR beta chain was determined in a study of T cell responses to AZD1222 COVID-19 vaccine (TCRdb year 2021). Study-level background: AZD1222 recipients with second doses at about 4 weeks or about 12 weeks were pooled, because spike-specific TCR depth and breadth did not differ between schedules. TCR sequencing was performed for 230 to 250 trial participants, of whom some 200 were given two doses of AZD1222 and 26 were given two doses of MenACWY control vaccine. Trial participants were enrolled into age subgroups of 18-55, 56-69 and 70-plus years, which contained roughly 150, 30 and 60 TCR-sequenced participants, respectively. The paper's findings and limits, for the study overall: No day 14 peak-response samples were available, so repertoires were characterized only after the peak T cell response. Reportedly, close to half of the unique spike-specific TCRs recognized epitopes lying outside the regions that are mutated in the B.1.351 and B.1.1.7 variants. The 56-69-year group was small, and its depth increase did not reach significance, likely because of low power. CD4 TCRs associated with the vaccine covered the entire spike protein, and the dominant responses were in regions 160-218 and 743-854. After two AZD1222 doses, spike-specific TCR breadth and depth were significantly higher than at day 0 and than in MenACWY recipients. Conclusions about previously exposed vaccinees were limited because only six or seven AZD1222 recipients were SARS-CoV-2 seropositive at baseline. Most participants were white British and females outnumbered males, and the authors suggested that clonal diversity may have been underestimated.

The CDR3 sequence holds 13 residues, the cysteine and phenylalanine included. Left in the record is the CDR3 DNA by itself, 39 bases read in frame from the first base. V drops 6 bases and J drops 14 bases, leaving 17 bases in between. CDR1 and CDR2, per the germline V gene (reference sequence), are MNHNY and SVGAGI. Sample time point, as interpreted from the label and publication: baseline before first vaccination. Samples from vaccinated people were obtained from the UK trials COV001 and COV002, which included a single-blind randomized controlled phase 2/3 trial of AZD1222 (ChAdOx1 nCoV-19) in healthy adults. Trial participant PBMC samples were collected at day 0 and day 28 after the second dose for TCRbeta chain sequencing. The CDR3 regions of human TCRbeta chains were analyzed by immunosequencing. For the original study's pipeline: TCRs in the repertoires were matched against a reference library of SARS-CoV-2-specific TCRs that had been generated with the MIRA antigen-specificity platform. Breadth meant the fraction of unique TCRs that were SARS-CoV-2-associated, whereas depth meant the fraction of total T cells that were SARS-CoV-2-associated. Each spike-specific TCR was assigned to its reactive spike region and to a CD4 or CD8 class using the MIRA data. Log10-transformed breadth and depth values were compared by one-way ANOVA with Sidak's multiple comparisons tests. TCRdb mirrors the immuneACCESS table, restricted to in-frame sequences. Some clones are absent from its copies; in checked studies, under half trace to an unresolved V gene, and the reason for the others is unknown. That table is the source of V, J and clone size, and D and trimming were worked out from the DNA. This sample has 100,000 to 150,000 clones in its table, and 88% of those were observed once. The biggest ten clones account for roughly 8% of the sample.

Comment on this clone: There is no known antigen for this receptor. Within one base of it there is no much larger clone, and no base qualities were kept.

The chain is assembled from TRBV6-6 and TRBJ1-6, with a weak D call of TRBD1 (5 bases match). Sequenced here: peripheral blood, sampled on day 0 of AZD1222 vaccination. This TCR came from an adult in good health. The DNA sequence follows: TGTGCCAGCAGCACAGGACCCCTCGGTTCCCTCCACTTT. The translation is CASSTGPLGSLHF.